This T cell receptor (beta chain) emerged from a study of T cells expressing NK-cell markers. This CDR3 contains 20 residues. Germline V CDR1 and CDR2: SEHNR, FQNEAQ (reference sequence). What made the TCR beta cDNA was 5'RACE template switching with UMIs. TCRdb reprocessed the 5' RACE reads and stores each CDR3 protein as one record, lacking DNA. In all, the sample yields fewer than 200,000 distinct CDR3 sequences. Input material: blood T cells: a sorted CD56 or NKG2C T cell subset, CD4+ or CD8+ T cells, or bulk PBMC T cells (not recorded which). The sequence derives from a woman aged 18-70 years in good health. The V and J genes are TRBV7-9 and TRBJ2-1; as DNA is missing, the TRBD1 call by TCRdb cannot be tested. CDR3 amino acids: CASRGQGLELQVGSINEQFF. Combining the CDR3 with reference TRBV7-9 and TRBJ2-1 gives the whole variable domain DTGVSQNPRHKITKRGQNVTFRCDPISEHNRLYWYRQTLGQGPEFLTYFQNEAQLEKSRLLSDRFSAERPKGSFSTLEIQRTEQGDSAMYLCASRGQGLELQVGSINEQFFGPGTRLTVL.